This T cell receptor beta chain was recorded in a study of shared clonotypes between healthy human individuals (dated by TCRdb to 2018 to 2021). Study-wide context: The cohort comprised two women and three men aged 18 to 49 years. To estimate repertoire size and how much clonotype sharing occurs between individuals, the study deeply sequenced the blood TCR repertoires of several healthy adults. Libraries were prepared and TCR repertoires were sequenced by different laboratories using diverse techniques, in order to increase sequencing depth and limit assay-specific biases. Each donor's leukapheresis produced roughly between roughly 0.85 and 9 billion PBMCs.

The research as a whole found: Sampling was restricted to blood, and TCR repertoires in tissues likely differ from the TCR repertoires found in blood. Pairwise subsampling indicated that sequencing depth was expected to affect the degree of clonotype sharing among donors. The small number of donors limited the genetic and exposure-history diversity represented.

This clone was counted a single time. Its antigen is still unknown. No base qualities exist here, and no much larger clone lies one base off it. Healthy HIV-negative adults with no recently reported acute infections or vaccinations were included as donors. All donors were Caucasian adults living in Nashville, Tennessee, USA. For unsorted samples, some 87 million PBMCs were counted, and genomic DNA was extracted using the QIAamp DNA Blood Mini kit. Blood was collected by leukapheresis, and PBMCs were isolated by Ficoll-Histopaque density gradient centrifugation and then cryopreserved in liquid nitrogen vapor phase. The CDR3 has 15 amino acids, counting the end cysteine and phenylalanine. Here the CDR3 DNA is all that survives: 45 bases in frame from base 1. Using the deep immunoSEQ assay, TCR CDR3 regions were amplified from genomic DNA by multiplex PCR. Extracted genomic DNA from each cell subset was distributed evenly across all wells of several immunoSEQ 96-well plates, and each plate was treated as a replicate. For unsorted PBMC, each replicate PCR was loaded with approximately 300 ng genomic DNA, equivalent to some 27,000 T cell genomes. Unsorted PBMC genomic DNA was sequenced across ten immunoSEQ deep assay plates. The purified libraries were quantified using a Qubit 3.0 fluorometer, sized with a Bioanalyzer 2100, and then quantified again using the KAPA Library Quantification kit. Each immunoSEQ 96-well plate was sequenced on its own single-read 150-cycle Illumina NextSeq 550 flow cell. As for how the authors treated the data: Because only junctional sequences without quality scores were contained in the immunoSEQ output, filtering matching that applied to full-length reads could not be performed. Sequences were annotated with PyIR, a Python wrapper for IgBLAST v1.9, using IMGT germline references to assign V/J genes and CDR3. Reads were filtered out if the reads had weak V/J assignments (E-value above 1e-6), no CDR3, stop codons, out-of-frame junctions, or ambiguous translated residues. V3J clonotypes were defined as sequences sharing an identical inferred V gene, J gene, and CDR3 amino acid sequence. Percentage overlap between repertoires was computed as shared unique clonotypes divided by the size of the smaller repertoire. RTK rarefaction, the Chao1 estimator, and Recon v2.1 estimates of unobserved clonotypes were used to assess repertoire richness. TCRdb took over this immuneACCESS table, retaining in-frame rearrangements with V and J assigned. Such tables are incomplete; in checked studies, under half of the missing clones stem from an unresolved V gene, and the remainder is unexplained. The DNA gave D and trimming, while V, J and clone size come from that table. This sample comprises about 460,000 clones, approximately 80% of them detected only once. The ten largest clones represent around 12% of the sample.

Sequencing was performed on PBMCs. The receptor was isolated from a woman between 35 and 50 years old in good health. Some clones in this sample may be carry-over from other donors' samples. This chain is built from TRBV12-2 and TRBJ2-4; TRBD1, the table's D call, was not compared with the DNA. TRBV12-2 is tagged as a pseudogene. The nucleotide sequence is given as TGTGCAAGTCGCTTAGCCCGACAGGGTGGAAACATTCAGTACTTC. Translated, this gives CASRLARQGGNIQYF.